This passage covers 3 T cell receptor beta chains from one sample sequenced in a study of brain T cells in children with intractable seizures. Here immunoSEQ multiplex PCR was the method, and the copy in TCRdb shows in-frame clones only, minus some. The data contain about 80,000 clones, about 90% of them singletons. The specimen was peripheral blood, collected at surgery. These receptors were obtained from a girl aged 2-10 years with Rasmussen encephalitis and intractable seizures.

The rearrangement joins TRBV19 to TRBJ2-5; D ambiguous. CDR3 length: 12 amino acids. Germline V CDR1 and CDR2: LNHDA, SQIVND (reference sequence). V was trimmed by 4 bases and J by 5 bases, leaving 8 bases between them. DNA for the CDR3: TGTGCCAGTAGTAGACTTGGCGAGACCCAGTACTTC. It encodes CASSRLGETQYF.

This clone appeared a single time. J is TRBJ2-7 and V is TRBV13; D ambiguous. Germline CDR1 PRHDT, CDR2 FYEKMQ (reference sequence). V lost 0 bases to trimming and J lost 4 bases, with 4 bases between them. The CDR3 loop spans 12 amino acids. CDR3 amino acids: CASSLGGYEQYF. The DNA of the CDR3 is TGTGCCAGCAGCTTAGGGGGGTACGAGCAGTACTTC.

CDR3 nucleotide sequence: TGTGCCAGCAGGTCAGGGTTCCATACCGAGTGCTACGAGCAGTACTTC. Protein: CASRSGFHTECYEQYF. J is TRBJ2-7 and V is TRBV6-4; D may be TRBD1 (5 bases). V gave up 6 bases and J gave up 3 bases, with 21 bases separating them. The CDR3 covers 16 residues. From germline, CDR1 is MRHNA and CDR2 SNTAGT.